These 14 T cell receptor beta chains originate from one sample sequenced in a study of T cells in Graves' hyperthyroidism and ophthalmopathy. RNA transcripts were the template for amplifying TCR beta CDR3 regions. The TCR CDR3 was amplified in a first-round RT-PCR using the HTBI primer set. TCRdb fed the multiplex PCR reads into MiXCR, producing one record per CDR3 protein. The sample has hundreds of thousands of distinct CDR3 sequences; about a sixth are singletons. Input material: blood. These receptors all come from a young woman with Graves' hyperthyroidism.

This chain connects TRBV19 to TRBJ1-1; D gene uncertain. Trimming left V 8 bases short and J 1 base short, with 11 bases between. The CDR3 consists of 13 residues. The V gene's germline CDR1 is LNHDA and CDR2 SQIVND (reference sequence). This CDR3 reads CASAGMENTEAFF. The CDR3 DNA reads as TGTGCCAGTGCCGGGATGGAGAACACTGAAGCTTTCTTT.

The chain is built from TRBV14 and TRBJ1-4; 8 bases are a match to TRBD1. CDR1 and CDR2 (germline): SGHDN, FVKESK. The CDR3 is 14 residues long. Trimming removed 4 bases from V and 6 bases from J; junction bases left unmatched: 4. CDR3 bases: TGTGCCAGCAGCCTGGGACAGGCGTATGAAAAACTGTTTTTT. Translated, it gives CASSLGQAYEKLFF.

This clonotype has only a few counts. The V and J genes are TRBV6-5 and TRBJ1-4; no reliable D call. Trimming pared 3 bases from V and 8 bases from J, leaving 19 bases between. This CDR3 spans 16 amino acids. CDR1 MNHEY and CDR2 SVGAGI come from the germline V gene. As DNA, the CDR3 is TGTGCCAGCAGTTATTTTGTAGGTTCGAAGCTCGAAAAACTGTTTTTT. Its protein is CASSYFVGSKLEKLFF.

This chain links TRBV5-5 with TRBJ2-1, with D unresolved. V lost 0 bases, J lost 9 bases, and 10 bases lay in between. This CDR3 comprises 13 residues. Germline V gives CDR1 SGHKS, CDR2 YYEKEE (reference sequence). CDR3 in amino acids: CASSLGAYGEQFF. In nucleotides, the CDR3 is TGTGCCAGCAGCTTGGGGGCTTATGGTGAGCAGTTCTTC.

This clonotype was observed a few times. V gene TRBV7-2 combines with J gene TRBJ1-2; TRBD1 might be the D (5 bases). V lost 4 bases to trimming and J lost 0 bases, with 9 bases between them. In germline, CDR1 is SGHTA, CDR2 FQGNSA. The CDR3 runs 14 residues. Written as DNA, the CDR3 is TGTGCCAGCAGCTCAGGGCCCACTAACTATGGCTACACCTTC. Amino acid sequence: CASSSGPTNYGYTF.

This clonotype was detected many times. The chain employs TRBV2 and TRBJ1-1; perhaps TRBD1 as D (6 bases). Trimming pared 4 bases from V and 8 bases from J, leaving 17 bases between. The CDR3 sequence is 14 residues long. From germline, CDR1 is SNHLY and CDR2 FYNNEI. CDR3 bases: TGTGCCAGCAGTGCACTCATTAGGACAGCCGAAGCTTTCTTT. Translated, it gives CASSALIRTAEAFF.

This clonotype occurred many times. CDR3 nucleotides: TGTGCCAGCAGGTTACAGGGGGCCACCGGGGAGCTGTTTTTT. It codes for CASRLQGATGELFF. The V call is TRBV2, the J call TRBJ2-2; the match to TRBD1 covers 9 bases. CDR1 and CDR2 (germline): SNHLY, FYNNEI. V trimming: 6 bases; J trimming: 4 bases; junction bases outside the gene matches: 3. This CDR3 has 14 residues.

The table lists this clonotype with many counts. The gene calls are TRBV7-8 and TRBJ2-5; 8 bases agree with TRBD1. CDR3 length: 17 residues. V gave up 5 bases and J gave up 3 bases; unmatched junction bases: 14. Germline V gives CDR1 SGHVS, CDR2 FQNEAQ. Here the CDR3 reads CASSQGYPGQGKETQYF. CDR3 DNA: TGTGCCAGCAGCCAAGGCTACCCAGGACAGGGAAAAGAGACCCAGTACTTC. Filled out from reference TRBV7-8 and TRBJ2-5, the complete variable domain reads GAGVSQSPRYKVAKRGQDVALRCDPISGHVSLFWYQQALGQGPEFLTYFQNEAQLDKSGLPSDRFFAERPEGSVSTLKIQRTQQEDSAVYLCASSQGYPGQGKETQYFGPGTRLLVL.

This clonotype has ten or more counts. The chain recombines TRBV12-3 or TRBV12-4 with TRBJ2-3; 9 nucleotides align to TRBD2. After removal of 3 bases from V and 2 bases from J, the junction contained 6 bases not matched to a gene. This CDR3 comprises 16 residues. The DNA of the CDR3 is TGTGCCAGCAGTTTGGATAGCGGGGGCACCACAGATACGCAGTATTTT. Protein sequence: CASSLDSGGTTDTQYF.

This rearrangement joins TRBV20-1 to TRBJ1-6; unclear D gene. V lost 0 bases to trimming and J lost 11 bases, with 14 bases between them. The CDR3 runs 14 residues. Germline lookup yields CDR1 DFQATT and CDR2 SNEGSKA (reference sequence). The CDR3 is CSAREVGGWTPLHF. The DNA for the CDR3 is TGCAGTGCTAGAGAGGTCGGCGGGTGGACACCCCTCCACTTT.

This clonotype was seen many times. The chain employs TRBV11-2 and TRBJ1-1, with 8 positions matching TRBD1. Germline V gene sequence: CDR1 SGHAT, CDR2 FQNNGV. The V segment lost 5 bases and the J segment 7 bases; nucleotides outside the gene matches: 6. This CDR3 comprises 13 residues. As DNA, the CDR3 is TGTGCCAGCAGCGGACAGGGTTGGAATGAAGCTTTCTTT. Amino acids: CASSGQGWNEAFF.

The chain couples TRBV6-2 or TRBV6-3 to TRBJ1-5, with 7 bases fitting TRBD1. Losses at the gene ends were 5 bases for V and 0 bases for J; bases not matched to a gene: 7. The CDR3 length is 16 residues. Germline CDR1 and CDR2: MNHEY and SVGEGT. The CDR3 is CASSGGQIYSNQPQHF. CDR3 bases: TGTGCCAGCAGTGGGGGACAGATTTATAGCAATCAGCCCCAGCATTTT.

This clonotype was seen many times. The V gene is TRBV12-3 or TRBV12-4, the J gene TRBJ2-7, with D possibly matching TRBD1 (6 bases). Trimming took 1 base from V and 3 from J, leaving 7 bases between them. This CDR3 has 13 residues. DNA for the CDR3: TGTGCCAGCAGTTTAGGACAGGACTACGAGCAGTACTTC. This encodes CASSLGQDYEQYF.

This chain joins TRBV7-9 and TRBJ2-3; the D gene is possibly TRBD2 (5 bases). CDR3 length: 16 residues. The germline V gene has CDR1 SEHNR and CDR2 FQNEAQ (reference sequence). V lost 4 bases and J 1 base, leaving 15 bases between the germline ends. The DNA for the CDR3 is TGTGCCAGCAGCTCAAGGAAGGCCGGGGGCACAGATACGCAGTATTTT. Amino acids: CASSSRKAGGTDTQYF. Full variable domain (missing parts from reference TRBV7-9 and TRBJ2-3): DTGVSQNPRHKITKRGQNVTFRCDPISEHNRLYWYRQTLGQGPEFLTYFQNEAQLEKSRLLSDRFSAERPKGSFSTLEIQRTEQGDSAMYLCASSSRKAGGTDTQYFGPGTRLTVL.